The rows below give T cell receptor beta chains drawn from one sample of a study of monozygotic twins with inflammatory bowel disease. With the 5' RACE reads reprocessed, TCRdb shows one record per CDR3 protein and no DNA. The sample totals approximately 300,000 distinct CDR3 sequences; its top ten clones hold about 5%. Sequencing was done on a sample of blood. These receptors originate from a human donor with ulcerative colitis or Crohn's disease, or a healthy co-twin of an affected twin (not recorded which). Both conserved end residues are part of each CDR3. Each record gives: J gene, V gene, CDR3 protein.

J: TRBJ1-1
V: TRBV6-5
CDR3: CASSYSWRTTEAFF

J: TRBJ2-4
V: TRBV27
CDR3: CASSFAGTLRNIQYF

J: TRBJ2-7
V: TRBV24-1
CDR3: CATSRDGYEQYF

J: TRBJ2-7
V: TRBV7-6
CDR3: CASSLSGGGYEQYF

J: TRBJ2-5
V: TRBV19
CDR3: CASSPDNGARETQYF

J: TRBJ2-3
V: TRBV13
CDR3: CASSFESGDTQYF

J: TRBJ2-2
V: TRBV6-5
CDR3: CASSYFPSGITGELFF

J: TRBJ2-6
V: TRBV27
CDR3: CASSLFGAGFSGANVLTF

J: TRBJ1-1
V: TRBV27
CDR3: CASRSGTGLPTEAFF

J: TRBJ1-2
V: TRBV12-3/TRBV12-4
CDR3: CASSFGTLGGTF

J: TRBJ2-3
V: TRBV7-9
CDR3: CASSLTSPVDTQYF

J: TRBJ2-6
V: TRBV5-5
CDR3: CASSWDPAWANVLTF

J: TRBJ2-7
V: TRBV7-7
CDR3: CASSLAPGTGVGEQYF

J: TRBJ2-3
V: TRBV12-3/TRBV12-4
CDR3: CASSPGARRSQYF

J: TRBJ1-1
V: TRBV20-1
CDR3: CSARDAAGTANTEAFF

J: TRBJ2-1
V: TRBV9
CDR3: CASSVVQGHNEQFF

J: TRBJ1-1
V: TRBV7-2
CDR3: CASSSQGSTEAFF

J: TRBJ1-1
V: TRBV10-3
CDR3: CALWGVGRVTEAFF

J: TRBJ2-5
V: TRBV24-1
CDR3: CATGDRASTGSDQYF

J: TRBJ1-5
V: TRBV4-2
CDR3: CASSQDEGGSQPQHF

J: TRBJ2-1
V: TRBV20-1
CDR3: CSALSIRGVSLSYNEQFF

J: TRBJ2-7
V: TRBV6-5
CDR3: CAVGGDRKQYF

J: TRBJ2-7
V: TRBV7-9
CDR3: CASSTRTGPHPYEQYF

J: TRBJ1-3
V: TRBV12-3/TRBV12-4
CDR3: CASSLGASGNTIYF

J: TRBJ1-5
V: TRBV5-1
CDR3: CPSSLEGRGQPQHF

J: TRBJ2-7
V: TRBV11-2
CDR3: CASSLDPGFSYEQYF

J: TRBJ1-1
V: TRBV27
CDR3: CASSFGGVGNTEAFF

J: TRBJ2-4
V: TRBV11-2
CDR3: CASSSAPLRSLAKNIQYF

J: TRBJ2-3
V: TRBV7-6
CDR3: CASSLRDQTDTQYF

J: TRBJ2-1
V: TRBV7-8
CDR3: CASSFTGTGLGSGRLNEQFF

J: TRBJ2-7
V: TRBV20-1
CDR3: CSARTINEQYF

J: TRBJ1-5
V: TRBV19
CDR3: CASSISRGEKPQHF

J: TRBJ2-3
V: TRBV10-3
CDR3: CAISESPSGRADYSNTQYF

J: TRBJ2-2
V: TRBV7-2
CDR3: CASSFAGVYTGELFF

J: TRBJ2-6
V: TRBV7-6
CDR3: CASSIQGTYISGANVLTF

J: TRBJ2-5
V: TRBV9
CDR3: CASGALEWETQYF

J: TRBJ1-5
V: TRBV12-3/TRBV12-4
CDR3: CASRGGQGARNQPQHF

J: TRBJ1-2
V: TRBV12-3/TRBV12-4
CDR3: CASSPHGGPDGYTF

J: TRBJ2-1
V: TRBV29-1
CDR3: CSVEGPSGHNEQFF

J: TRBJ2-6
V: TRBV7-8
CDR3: CASSLGTGGRSGANVLTF

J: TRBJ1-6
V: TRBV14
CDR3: CASSQDRVSGNSPLHF